The clone carrying this T cell receptor (beta chain) was recorded at least ten times. Its specificity is not known. Trimming cost V 4 bases and J 7 bases; bases outside gene matches: 5. The CDR3 extends over 13 amino acids. These data are taken from a study of identical twins. General observations from the study: High-abundance cord blood beta clonotypes had fewer insertions; memory repertoires showed none.

TCRdb reprocessed the 5' RACE reads via MiXCR and lists one record per CDR3 protein. The sample comprises under 300,000 distinct CDR3 sequences, over 13% of which are singletons, and approximately 8.8% rests with the top ten. The sequenced sample was memory (CD45RO+) T cells sorted from blood. The V call is TRBV12-3 or TRBV12-4, the J call TRBJ1-2, with 8 bases lining up with TRBD1. This TCR came from a woman between 18 and 30 years old in good health. The CDR3 loop reads CASSSWTGSGYTF. The CDR3 DNA is TGTGCCAGCAGTTCCTGGACAGGGTCTGGCTACACCTTC.